The clone carrying this T cell receptor beta chain was detected many times. Antigen unknown. Patients who underwent sequencing had shown CD8+CD57+ cell expansion by flow cytometry. Each patient carried a diagnosis of severe acquired aplastic anemia. No therapy had been given to the patients at the time of blood sampling. The study profiled TCR beta VDJ and CDR3 using genomic DNA as template. Each CDR3 protein gets one entry after TCRdb re-called the reads with MiXCR. Here the sample spans roughly 190,000 distinct CDR3 sequences, roughly half being singletons. The data originate from a study of CD8+CD57+ T cells in acquired aplastic anemia. Study background: Sorted CD4+ and CD8+ cells gave an average of about 3 ug of DNA.

Germline lookup yields CDR1 GTSNPN and CDR2 SVGIG (reference sequence). V lost 4 bases, J lost 0 bases, and 12 bases lay in between. The length of the CDR3 is 14 residues. General study points: Roughly 27 shared CD8+ CDR3s appeared highly expressed within patients' immunodominant clones.

The receptor was derived from a human donor with aplastic anemia. The chain joins TRBV30 to TRBJ1-2; TRBD1 is a possible D gene (5 bases). The sample taken for sequencing was sorted CD4+, CD8+, or CD8+CD57+ T cells (not recorded which) from PBMCs. The CDR3 loop is CAWKGPEANYGYTF. CDR3 coding DNA: TGTGCCTGGAAGGGACCGGAAGCTAACTATGGCTACACCTTC.